This T cell receptor (beta chain) emerged from a study of vaccination effects on CD4 cells after COVID-19. The germline V gene encodes CDR1 MNHNY and CDR2 SVGAGI (reference sequence). The V end was cut by 6 bases, the J end by 2 bases, with 17 bases between. The CDR3 is made up of 16 amino acids. Data came from immunoSEQ multiplex PCR; TCRdb stores just in-frame clones and leaves some out. The profile shows 50,000 to 65,000 clones, roughly 76% of them singletons. Comment on this clone: Its target is unknown.

Before sequencing took place, the ViraFEST assay used viral peptide pools to expand antigen-specific CD4+ T cells. Following a roughly 10-day culture, CD4+ T cells were purified. On days 3 and 7, fresh IL-2 medium replaced half the medium. The starting material was CD4+ T cells from PBMCs cultured with HCoV-229E spike peptides, obtained before COVID-19 vaccination. The TCR was taken from a human donor who received a COVID-19 vaccine. V and J are TRBV6-6 and TRBJ1-3, with TRBD1 as a possible D gene (5 bases). CDR3 bases: TGTGCCAGCAGATCAACCGGGACGGGGACTGGAAACACCATATATTTT. Translation gives CASRSTGTGTGNTIYF.